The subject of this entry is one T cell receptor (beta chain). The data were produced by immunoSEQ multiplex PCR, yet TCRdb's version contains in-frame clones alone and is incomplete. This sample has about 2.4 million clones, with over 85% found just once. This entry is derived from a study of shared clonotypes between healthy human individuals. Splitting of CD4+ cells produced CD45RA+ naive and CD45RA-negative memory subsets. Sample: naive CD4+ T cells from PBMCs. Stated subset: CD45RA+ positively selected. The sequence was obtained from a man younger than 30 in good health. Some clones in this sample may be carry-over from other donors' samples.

The CDR3 region has the DNA TGTGCCAGCAGCCCCAGGACCTACGAGAGGGCCAAAAACATTCAGTACTTC. Its translation is CASSPRTYERAKNIQYF. The genes are TRBV28 and TRBJ2-4; D is unclear. Trimming removed 6 bases at V and 1 base at J, with 19 bases between. In germline, CDR1 is MDHEN, CDR2 SYDVKM. The CDR3 runs to 17 residues.